This T cell receptor beta chain was obtained from a study of beta chain features in type 1 diabetes. Study as a whole: Regarding age, gender and cell yields, patients proved similar to healthy donors. General observations from the study: A possible short-template PCR bias applies equally to patients and controls.

Expressed TCRB transcripts got sequenced, as all isolated RNA was reverse transcribed. The repertoire was sequenced with immunoSEQ multiplex PCR; TCRdb's copy has only in-frame clones and lacks some. The data show roughly 140,000 clones, over 8.5% seen once. The CDR3 loop spans 14 amino acids. Trimming stripped 1 base from V and 2 bases from J, with 8 bases between. Looked up from germline, CDR1 is SGHTA and CDR2 is FQGNSA. Concerning this clone: Its antigen is not identified.

V gene TRBV7-2 combines with J gene TRBJ1-2; D is undetermined. This clonotype was sampled from a man between 18 and 35 years old in good health. The specimen sequenced was central memory CD4+ T cells from blood. The CDR3 protein is CASSLGGGNYGYTF. The DNA of the CDR3 is TGTGCCAGCAGCTTAGGTGGAGGGAACTATGGCTACACCTTC.